This T cell receptor beta chain was found in a study of blood T cell repertoires in COVID-19. Study-wide background: T cells, B-cell-depleted T cells, or PBMCs provided the cDNA or gDNA that served as material.

Deletions cut 6 bases from V and 7 bases from J, with 18 bases between. The CDR3 spans 14 residues. Germline V lookup: CDR1 MNHEY, CDR2 SVGEGT. How the authors handled the data: Researchers report that nucleated cell counts were estimated from reference gene primer amplification. TCRdb's table, derived via immunoSEQ multiplex PCR, lists solely in-frame clones and lacks some. Clone size and V and J calls were adopted from that table, with D and trimming inferred from the DNA. The table has about 140,000 clones, 85% to 90% seen once. The sequenced sample was peripheral blood. V is TRBV6-2 or TRBV6-3 and J is TRBJ1-2; TRBD1 might be the D (5 bases). The TCR originated in a woman aged 35 to 49 with acute or convalescent COVID-19. CDR3 residues: CASSRDLVMGGYTF. CDR3 nucleotide sequence: TGTGCCAGCAGCCGGGACTTGGTCATGGGTGGCTACACCTTC.